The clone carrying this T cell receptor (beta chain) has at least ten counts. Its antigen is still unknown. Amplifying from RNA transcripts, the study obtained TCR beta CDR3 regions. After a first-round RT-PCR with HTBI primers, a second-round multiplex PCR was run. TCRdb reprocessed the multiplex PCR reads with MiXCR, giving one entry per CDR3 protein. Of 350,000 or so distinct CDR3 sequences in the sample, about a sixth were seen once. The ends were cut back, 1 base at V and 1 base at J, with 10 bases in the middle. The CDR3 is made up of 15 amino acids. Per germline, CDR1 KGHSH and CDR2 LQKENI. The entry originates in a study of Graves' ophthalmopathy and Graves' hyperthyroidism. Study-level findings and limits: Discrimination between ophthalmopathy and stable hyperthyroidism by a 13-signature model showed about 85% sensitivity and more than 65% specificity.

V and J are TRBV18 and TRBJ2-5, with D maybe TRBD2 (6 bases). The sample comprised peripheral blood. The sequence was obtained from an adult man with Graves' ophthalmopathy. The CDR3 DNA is TGTGCCAGCTCACCACGCCGGGGGACCCAAGAGACCCAGTACTTC. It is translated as CASSPRRGTQETQYF. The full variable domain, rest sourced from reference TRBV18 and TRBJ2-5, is NAGVMQNPRHLVRRRGQEARLRCSPMKGHSHVYWYRQLPEEGLKFMVYLQKENIIDESGMPKERFSAEFPKEGPSILRIQQVVRGDSAAYFCASSPRRGTQETQYFGPGTRLLVL.